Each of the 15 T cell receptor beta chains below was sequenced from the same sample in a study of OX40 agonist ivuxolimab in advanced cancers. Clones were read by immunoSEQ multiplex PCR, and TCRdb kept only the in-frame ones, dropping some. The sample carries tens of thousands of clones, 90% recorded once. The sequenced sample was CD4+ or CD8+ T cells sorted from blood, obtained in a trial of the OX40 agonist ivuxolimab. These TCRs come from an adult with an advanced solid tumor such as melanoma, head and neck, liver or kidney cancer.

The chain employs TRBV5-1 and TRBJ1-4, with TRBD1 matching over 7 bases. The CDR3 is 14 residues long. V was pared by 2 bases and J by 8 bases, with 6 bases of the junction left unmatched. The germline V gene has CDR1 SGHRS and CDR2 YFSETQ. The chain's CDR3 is CASSLRQGEEKLFF. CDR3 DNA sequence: TGCGCCAGCAGCTTACGACAGGGTGAGGAAAAACTGTTTTTT. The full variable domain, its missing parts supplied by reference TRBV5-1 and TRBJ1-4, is KAGVTQTPRYLIKTRGQQVTLSCSPISGHRSVSWYQQTPGQGLQFLFEYFSETQRNKGNFPGRFSGRQFSNSRSEMNVSTLELGDSALYLCASSLRQGEEKLFFGSGTQLSVL.

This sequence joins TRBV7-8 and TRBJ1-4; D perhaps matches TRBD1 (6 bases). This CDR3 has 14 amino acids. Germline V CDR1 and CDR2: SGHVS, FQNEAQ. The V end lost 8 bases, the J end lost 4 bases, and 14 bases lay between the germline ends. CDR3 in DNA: TGTGCCAGCGGGACACAGGGATTTAATGAAAAACTGTTTTTT. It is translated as CASGTQGFNEKLFF.

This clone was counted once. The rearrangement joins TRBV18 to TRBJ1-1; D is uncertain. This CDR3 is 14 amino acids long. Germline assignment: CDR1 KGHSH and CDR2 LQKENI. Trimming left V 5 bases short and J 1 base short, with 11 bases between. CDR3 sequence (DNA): TGTGCCAGCTCATCTGGGTGGGGGAACACTGAAGCTTTCTTT. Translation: CASSSGWGNTEAFF.

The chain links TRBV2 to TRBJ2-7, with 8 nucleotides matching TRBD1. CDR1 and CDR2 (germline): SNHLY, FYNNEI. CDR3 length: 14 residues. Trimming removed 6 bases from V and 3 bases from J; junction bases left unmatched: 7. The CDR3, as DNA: TGTGCCAGCAGATCCGGGACAGGAGGCTACGAGCAGTACTTC. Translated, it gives CASRSGTGGYEQYF.

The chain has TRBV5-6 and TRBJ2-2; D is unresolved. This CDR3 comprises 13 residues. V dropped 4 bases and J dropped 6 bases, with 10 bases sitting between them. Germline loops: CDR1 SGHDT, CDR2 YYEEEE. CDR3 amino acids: CASSLWRSGELFF. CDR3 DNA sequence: TGTGCCAGCAGCCTCTGGCGCTCCGGGGAGCTGTTTTTT.

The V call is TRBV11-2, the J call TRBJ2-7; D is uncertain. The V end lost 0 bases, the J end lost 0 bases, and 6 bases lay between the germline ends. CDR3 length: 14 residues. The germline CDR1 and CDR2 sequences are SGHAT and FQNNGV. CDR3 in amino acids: CASSLEVFSYEQYF. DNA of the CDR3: TGTGCCAGCAGCTTAGAAGTTTTCTCCTACGAGCAGTACTTC.

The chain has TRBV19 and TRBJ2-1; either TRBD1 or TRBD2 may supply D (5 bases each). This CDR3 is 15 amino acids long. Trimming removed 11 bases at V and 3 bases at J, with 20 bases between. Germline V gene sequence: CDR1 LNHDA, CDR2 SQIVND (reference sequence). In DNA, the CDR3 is TGTGCCTCTAGAGAGGGGACCCTCGACTACAATGAGCAGTTCTTC. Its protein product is CASREGTLDYNEQFF. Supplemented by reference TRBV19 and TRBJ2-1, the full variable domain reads DGGITQSPKYLFRKEGQNVTLSCEQNLNHDAMYWYRQDPGQGLRLIYYSQIVNDFQKGDIAEGYSVSREKKESFPLTVTSAQKNPTAFYLCASREGTLDYNEQFFGPGTRLTVL.

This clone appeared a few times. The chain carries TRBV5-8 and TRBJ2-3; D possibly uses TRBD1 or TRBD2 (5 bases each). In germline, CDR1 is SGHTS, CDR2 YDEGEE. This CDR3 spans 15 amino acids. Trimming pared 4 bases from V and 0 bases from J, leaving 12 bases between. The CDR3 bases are TGTGCCAGCAGCCGGGACGGTTCTAGCACAGATACGCAGTATTTT. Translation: CASSRDGSSTDTQYF.

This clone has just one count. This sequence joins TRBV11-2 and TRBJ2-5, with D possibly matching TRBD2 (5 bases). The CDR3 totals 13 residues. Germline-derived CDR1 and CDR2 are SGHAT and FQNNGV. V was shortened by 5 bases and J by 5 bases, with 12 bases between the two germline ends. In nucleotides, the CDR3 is TGTGCCAGCAGCCGCGGAGGTCGCGAGACCCAGTACTTC. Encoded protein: CASSRGGRETQYF.

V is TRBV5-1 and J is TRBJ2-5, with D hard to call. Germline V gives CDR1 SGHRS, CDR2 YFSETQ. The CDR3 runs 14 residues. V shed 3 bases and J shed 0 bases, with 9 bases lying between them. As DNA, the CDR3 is TGCGCCAGCAGCTACCAGACCGACCAAGAGACCCAGTACTTC. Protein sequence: CASSYQTDQETQYF. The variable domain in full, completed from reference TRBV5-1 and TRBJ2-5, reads KAGVTQTPRYLIKTRGQQVTLSCSPISGHRSVSWYQQTPGQGLQFLFEYFSETQRNKGNFPGRFSGRQFSNSRSEMNVSTLELGDSALYLCASSYQTDQETQYFGPGTRLLVL.

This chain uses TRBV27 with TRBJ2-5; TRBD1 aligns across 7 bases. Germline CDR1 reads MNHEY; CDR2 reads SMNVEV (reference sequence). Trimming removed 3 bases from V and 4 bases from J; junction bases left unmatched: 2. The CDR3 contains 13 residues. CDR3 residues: CASSFDRAETQYF. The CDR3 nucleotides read TGTGCCAGCAGTTTTGACAGGGCAGAGACCCAGTACTTC.

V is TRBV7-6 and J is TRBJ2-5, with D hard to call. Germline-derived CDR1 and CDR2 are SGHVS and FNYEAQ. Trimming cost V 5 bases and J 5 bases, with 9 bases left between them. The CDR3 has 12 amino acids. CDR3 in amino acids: CASSPARETQYF. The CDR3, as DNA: TGTGCCAGCAGCCCCGCGCGGGAGACCCAGTACTTC.

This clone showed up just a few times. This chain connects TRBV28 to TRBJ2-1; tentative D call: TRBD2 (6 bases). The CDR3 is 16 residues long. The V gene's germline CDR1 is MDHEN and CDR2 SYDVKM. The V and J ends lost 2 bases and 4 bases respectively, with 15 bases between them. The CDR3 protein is CASSLESGAGYNEQFF. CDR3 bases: TGTGCCAGCAGTTTAGAGTCCGGGGCGGGGTACAATGAGCAGTTCTTC.

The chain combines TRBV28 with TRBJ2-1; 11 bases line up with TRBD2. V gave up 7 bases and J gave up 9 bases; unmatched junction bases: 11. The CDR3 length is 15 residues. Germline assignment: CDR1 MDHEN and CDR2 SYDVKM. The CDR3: CASTKFGLAGGEQFF. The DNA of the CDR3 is TGTGCCAGCACCAAATTTGGGCTAGCGGGAGGTGAGCAGTTCTTC.

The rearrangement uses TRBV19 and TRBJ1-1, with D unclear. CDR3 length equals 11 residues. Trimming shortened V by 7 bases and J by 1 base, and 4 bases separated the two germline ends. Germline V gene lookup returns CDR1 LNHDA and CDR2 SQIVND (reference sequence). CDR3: CASNKNTEAFF. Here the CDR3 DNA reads TGTGCCAGTAATAAGAACACTGAAGCTTTCTTT.